These 10 T cell receptor beta chains came from one sample sequenced in a study of molecular identifiers for immune sequencing clone quantification. TCRdb recomputed calls from the PCR reads with MiXCR, one row per CDR3 protein. The table lists 550,000 to 750,000 distinct CDR3 sequences, about 20% of them singletons. What was sequenced was naive CD8+ T cells from blood, with Jurkat cell RNA spiked in. The subset is: FACS-sorted CD8+CD4-CCR7+CD45RA+ naive T cells. The source is a human donor in good health. Some libraries in this study had Jurkat cell RNA spiked in.

This clonotype is a singleton in its sample. A much bigger clone sits one base away, suggesting this may be a read error. This chain joins TRBV3-1 and TRBJ2-5, with D uncertain. Germline V gene sequence: CDR1 LGHDT, CDR2 YNNKEL (reference sequence). The length of the CDR3 is 14 residues. Trimming stripped 0 bases from V and 1 base from J, with 6 bases between. The CDR3 here is CASSQEGCQETQYF. CDR3 DNA: TGTGCCAGCAGCCAAGAAGGCTGCCAAGAGACCCAGTACTTC.

This clonotype was counted at least ten times. The chain recombines TRBV4-1 with TRBJ2-1; possible D gene TRBD1, 6 bases. Germline CDR1 is MGHRA and CDR2 is YSYEKL. The CDR3 has 16 amino acids. Between the trimmed V and J ends, which lost 4 bases and 5 bases, there was a span of 18 bases. CDR3 amino acids: CASSRAPGHLDNEQFF. As DNA, the CDR3 is TGCGCCAGCAGCCGGGCTCCGGGACACCTTGACAATGAGCAGTTCTTC.

The sample holds many counts of this clonotype. The V and J genes are TRBV24-1 and TRBJ2-2, with 8 bases aligning to TRBD2. The CDR3 covers 13 residues. Germline CDR1 KGHDR, CDR2 SFDVKD. V was pared by 6 bases and J by 6 bases, with 2 bases of the junction left unmatched. CDR3 coding DNA: TGTGCCACCAGTACGGGAGGGGCCGGGGAGCTGTTTTTT. The encoded protein is CATSTGGAGELFF.

The rearrangement uses TRBV6-1 and TRBJ1-1; D gene uncertain. The CDR3 spans 15 residues. Germline V gives CDR1 MNHNS, CDR2 SASEGT. The V gene lost 1 base and the J gene lost 4 bases, with 13 bases spanning the gap. In DNA, the CDR3 is TGTGCCAGCAGTGAAGGTGAACTCCCGGGCACTGAAGCTTTCTTT. Its protein product is CASSEGELPGTEAFF.

There are many counts of this clonotype. The DNA for the CDR3 is TGCAGTGCTAGCCCGACAGGGGGCTACGAGCAGTACTTC. Translation: CSASPTGGYEQYF. V and J are TRBV20-1 and TRBJ2-7; 9 nucleotides align to TRBD1. CDR3 length: 13 residues. Unmatched junction bases numbered 3, after V lost 3 bases and J lost 3 bases. Germline CDR1 and CDR2: DFQATT and SNEGSKA (reference sequence).

This clonotype was recorded at least ten times. The chain carries TRBV20-1 and TRBJ1-6; D is unclear. In germline, CDR1 is DFQATT, CDR2 SNEGSKA (reference sequence). V lost 1 base, J lost 8 bases, and 12 bases lay in between. The CDR3 contains 14 residues. The CDR3 reads CSARAGSLYSPLHF. CDR3 coding DNA: TGCAGTGCTAGAGCAGGCTCGCTATATTCACCCCTCCACTTT.

This clonotype has just a few counts. V and J are TRBV7-9 and TRBJ2-5; unclear D gene. The CDR3 is made up of 14 amino acids. V was cut by 5 bases and J by 5 bases, with 15 bases left in between. CDR1 and CDR2 from the germline V gene are SEHNR and FQNEAQ (reference sequence). The CDR3 loop reads CASSPEVFGETQYF. In DNA form, the CDR3 reads TGTGCCAGCAGCCCAGAGGTCTTCGGGGAGACCCAGTACTTC.

Turning to this clonotype: A much more abundant neighbour one base away suggests this may be a read error. The J gene is TRBJ2-4, the V gene TRBV27, with 9 nucleotides matching TRBD1. Germline V CDR1 and CDR2: MNHEY, SMNVEV (reference sequence). The CDR3 is 17 amino acids. CDR3 amino acids: CASGLYTGGWSKNIQYF. DNA of the CDR3: TGTGCCAGCGGTTTATATACAGGGGGCTGGAGCAAAAACATTCAGTACTTC.

With respect to this clonotype: With a much larger clone just one base away, this may be a read error. The rearrangement joins TRBV24-1 to TRBJ2-1; D possibly uses TRBD1 or TRBD2 (5 bases each). This CDR3 has 13 amino acids. Trimming shortened V by 5 bases and J by 10 bases, and 14 bases separated the two germline ends. CDR1 and CDR2 (germline): KGHDR, SFDVKD. Here the CDR3 DNA reads TGTGCCACCAGTGCGCTCCGGGGCGGCGAGCAGTTCTTC. It specifies CATSALRGGEQFF.

The chain is built from TRBV13 and TRBJ2-3, with D tentatively TRBD1 (6 bases). Germline values: CDR1 PRHDT, CDR2 FYEKMQ (reference sequence). V was cut by 5 bases and J by 3 bases, with 18 bases left in between. This CDR3 is 16 amino acids long. The DNA of the CDR3 is TGTGCCAGCAGCCCCCCCGAGGACAGCCGGACAGATACGCAGTATTTT. Protein: CASSPPEDSRTDTQYF.